Listed below are T cell receptor beta chains from one sample, sequenced in a study of T cell responses to AZD1222 COVID-19 vaccine. TCRdb's copy holds only in-frame clones and misses some; the assay was immunoSEQ multiplex PCR. In the table there are some 120,000 clones, approximately 88% of which are singletons. The sample here was peripheral blood, taken on day 0 of AZD1222 vaccination. The receptor source for this set is an adult in good health. Both conserved end residues are part of each CDR3. A D gene is named only where the DNA matches it firmly. The size field is filled for only some rows; it gives once, few, many or a size class.

d_call: TRBD1; j_call: TRBJ1-4; clone_size: .; v_call: TRBV27; cdr3_nt: TGTGCCAGCAGTTTATTGGGACAGGGGACGGAAAAACTGTTTTTT; cdr3_aa: CASSLLGQGTEKLFF
d_call: TRBD1; j_call: TRBJ1-6; clone_size: .; v_call: TRBV27; cdr3_nt: TGTGCCAGCAGCTCCAGGGGGTTGGGGAATTCACCCCTCCACTTT; cdr3_aa: CASSSRGLGNSPLHF
d_call: .; j_call: TRBJ2-2; clone_size: .; v_call: TRBV7-9; cdr3_nt: TGTGCCAGCAGCTCAGGACGGGGTCAGCTGTTTTTT; cdr3_aa: CASSSGRGQLFF
d_call: .; j_call: TRBJ2-5; clone_size: .; v_call: TRBV3-1/TRBV3-2; cdr3_nt: TGTGCCAGCAGCCTTAGAGTAGTCCCAGAGACCCAGTACTTC; cdr3_aa: CASSLRVVPETQYF
d_call: .; j_call: TRBJ1-3; clone_size: .; v_call: TRBV9; cdr3_nt: TGTGCCAGCAGCGTAGCTGGGGGAAACTCTGGAAACACCATATATTTT; cdr3_aa: CASSVAGGNSGNTIYF
d_call: .; j_call: TRBJ1-2; clone_size: .; v_call: TRBV11-2; cdr3_nt: TGTGCCAGCAGCTTAGATCCGAGCGGGAACTATGGCTACACCTTC; cdr3_aa: CASSLDPSGNYGYTF
d_call: .; j_call: TRBJ2-5; clone_size: .; v_call: TRBV27; cdr3_nt: TGTGCCAGCAGTTTATCGGGCAGGGAGCGAGAGACCCAGTACTTC; cdr3_aa: CASSLSGRERETQYF
d_call: .; j_call: TRBJ2-1; clone_size: .; v_call: TRBV30; cdr3_nt: TGTGCCCAAGGGGGGAAAGGCTCCTACAATGAGCAGTTCTTC; cdr3_aa: CAQGGKGSYNEQFF
d_call: .; j_call: TRBJ1-1; clone_size: .; v_call: TRBV2; cdr3_nt: TGTGCCAGCAGTGAAGCCCCCCTGAAGGGAGCTTTCTTT; cdr3_aa: CASSEAPLKGAFF
d_call: .; j_call: TRBJ2-1; clone_size: once; v_call: TRBV4-1; cdr3_nt: TGCGCCAGCAGCCAAGTATCATCGGGAGAGGGTGAGCAGTTCTTC; cdr3_aa: CASSQVSSGEGEQFF
d_call: .; j_call: TRBJ1-1; clone_size: .; v_call: TRBV18; cdr3_nt: TGTGCCAGCTCATCACAGGTGAACACTGAAGCTTTCTTT; cdr3_aa: CASSSQVNTEAFF
d_call: .; j_call: TRBJ1-3; clone_size: .; v_call: TRBV5-1; cdr3_nt: TGCGCCAGCAGCTTGGAGCCAGGGAGCTCTGGAAACACCATATATTTT; cdr3_aa: CASSLEPGSSGNTIYF
d_call: .; j_call: TRBJ2-3; clone_size: .; v_call: TRBV7-8; cdr3_nt: TGTGCCAGCAGCTTAGGGTACGCAGGGTATTTT; cdr3_aa: CASSLGYAGYF
d_call: .; j_call: TRBJ1-3; clone_size: .; v_call: TRBV2; cdr3_nt: TGTGCCAGCAGTGGGGGGGGCCCACTCTCTGGAAACACCATATATTTT; cdr3_aa: CASSGGGPLSGNTIYF
d_call: TRBD2; j_call: TRBJ2-3; clone_size: .; v_call: TRBV3-1/TRBV3-2; cdr3_nt: TGTGCCAGCAGCCAAGATACGGGGACTAGCGGGGCAGATACGCAGTATTTT; cdr3_aa: CASSQDTGTSGADTQYF
d_call: .; j_call: TRBJ2-1; clone_size: .; v_call: TRBV10-3; cdr3_nt: TGTGCAACAGGGAGGGGGGGAGGAAATGAGCAGTTCTTC; cdr3_aa: CATGRGGGNEQFF
d_call: .; j_call: TRBJ1-2; clone_size: .; v_call: TRBV6-5; cdr3_nt: TGTGCCAGCAGTTACTCCGTAACAACCGGCTACACCTTC; cdr3_aa: CASSYSVTTGYTF
d_call: .; j_call: TRBJ2-5; clone_size: few; v_call: TRBV7-2; cdr3_nt: TGTGCCAGCAGCTTAGGGGGTCTCGAGGAGACCCAGTACTTC; cdr3_aa: CASSLGGLEETQYF
d_call: .; j_call: TRBJ2-3; clone_size: .; v_call: TRBV7-3; cdr3_nt: TGTGCCAGCAGCCATCCGGGACGAGCCCCAGATACGCAGTATTTT; cdr3_aa: CASSHPGRAPDTQYF
d_call: TRBD1; j_call: TRBJ2-7; clone_size: .; v_call: TRBV2; cdr3_nt: TGTGCCAGGGACAGGGGGGGCTACGAGCAGTACTTC; cdr3_aa: CARDRGGYEQYF
d_call: TRBD1; j_call: TRBJ1-2; clone_size: .; v_call: TRBV5-6; cdr3_nt: TGTGCCAGCAGCTTCTTGGACAGGCAGACCTATGGCTACACCTTC; cdr3_aa: CASSFLDRQTYGYTF
d_call: .; j_call: TRBJ2-3; clone_size: .; v_call: TRBV20-1; cdr3_nt: TGCAGTGCTTCTCGCTCGGTTACGCAGTATTTT; cdr3_aa: CSASRSVTQYF